This entry lists 20 T cell receptor beta chains sequenced from one sample in a study of CD8+CD57+ T cells in acquired aplastic anemia. Before being chosen for sequencing, patients had shown CD8+CD57+ cell expansion by flow cytometry. The study profiled TCR beta VDJ and CDR3 using genomic DNA as template. TCRdb re-analysed the reads in MiXCR, keeping a single row per CDR3 protein. Among under 350,000 distinct CDR3 sequences listed, roughly 53% were seen once. The specimen sequenced was sorted CD4+, CD8+, or CD8+CD57+ T cells (not recorded which) from PBMCs. The receptor source for this set is a human donor with aplastic anemia.

V gene TRBV2 combines with J gene TRBJ1-4; D is unresolved. Germline V lookup: CDR1 SNHLY, CDR2 FYNNEI. CDR3 length equals 15 residues. V lost 2 bases and J 3 bases, leaving 10 bases between the germline ends. The DNA for the CDR3 is TGTGCCAGCAGTGAATCTTCGTCAGCTAATGAAAAACTGTTTTTT. It translates to CASSESSSANEKLFF.

This chain connects TRBV9 to TRBJ1-1, with TRBD1 as a possible D gene (6 bases). CDR1 and CDR2 (germline): SGDLS, YYNGEE. The CDR3 length is 13 residues. Trimming stripped 0 bases from V and 8 bases from J, with 11 bases between. CDR3 nucleotide sequence: TGTGCCAGCAGCGTAGTGGTTGGGACAGAAGCTTTCTTT. It is translated as CASSVVVGTEAFF.

The chain has TRBV20-1 and TRBJ2-7, with 8 bases that match TRBD1. This CDR3 region has 15 residues. Germline CDR1 reads DFQATT; CDR2 reads SNEGSKA (reference sequence). V dropped 6 bases and J dropped 5; count of bases not matched to a gene: 15. CDR3 residues: CSARAGTGSFNEQYF. The CDR3 DNA follows: TGCAGTGCCAGGGCCGGGACAGGCTCTTTCAACGAGCAGTACTTC.

CDR3 coding DNA: TGTGCCAGTACCGACGGGCAGTCTAATGAAAAACTGTTTTTT. It codes for CASTDGQSNEKLFF. The chain is built from TRBV19 and TRBJ1-4; no reliable D call. Trimming stripped 7 bases from V and 3 bases from J, with 12 bases between. The CDR3 covers 14 residues. Germline V gene sequence: CDR1 LNHDA, CDR2 SQIVND (reference sequence).

This clonotype was seen many times. The V gene is TRBV9, the J gene TRBJ2-3, with 8 bases that match TRBD2. J gave up 0 bases and V 6 bases, and 9 bases lay outside the gene matches. The CDR3 spans 16 residues. Germline CDR1 and CDR2: SGDLS and YYNGEE. In DNA, the CDR3 is TGTGCCAGCACCTTTAGCGGGGCGACTAGCACAGATACGCAGTATTTT. Translation gives CASTFSGATSTDTQYF.

This clonotype was seen a handful of times. The genes are TRBV10-3 and TRBJ1-1; maybe TRBD1 (5 bases). The CDR3 extends over 14 amino acids. Deletions cut 5 bases from V and 0 bases from J, with 10 bases between. Germline CDR1 is ENHRY and CDR2 is SYGVKD. This CDR3 reads CAISQDNMNTEAFF. The CDR3, as DNA: TGTGCCATCAGTCAGGACAACATGAACACTGAAGCTTTCTTT.

There are a few counts of this clonotype. The CDR3 reads CATSSGGDTDTQYF. The CDR3 DNA sequence: TGTGCCACCAGCAGCGGGGGGGACACAGATACGCAGTATTTT. This chain connects TRBV15 to TRBJ2-3; TRBD2 agrees at 8 bases. V lost 3 bases to trimming and J lost 2 bases; unmatched junction nucleotides: 1. The length of the CDR3 is 14 residues. Germline CDR1 is LNHNV and CDR2 is YYDKDF (reference sequence).

V gene TRBV13 combines with J gene TRBJ2-5; no definite D call. Germline CDR1 and CDR2: PRHDT and FYEKMQ (reference sequence). Trimming cost V 0 bases and J 2 bases, with 10 bases left between them. The CDR3 contains 15 residues. The CDR3 sequence is CASSLGPGLQETQYF. The CDR3 bases are TGTGCCAGCAGCTTAGGGCCTGGGTTACAAGAGACCCAGTACTTC.

This clonotype appeared many times. V gene TRBV4-2 combines with J gene TRBJ1-4; a weak D match, TRBD1 (6 bases). This CDR3 spans 16 amino acids. Germline CDR1 reads LGHNA; CDR2 reads YNFKEQ. V was pared by 0 bases and J by 8 bases, with 16 bases between. CDR3 sequence (DNA): TGTGCCAGCAGCCAAGATGAAGTAGGGGGGCGAGAAAAACTGTTTTTT. Translated, it gives CASSQDEVGGREKLFF.

This clonotype showed up just a few times. V and J are TRBV10-1 and TRBJ2-7; D is ambiguous. Germline V gene lookup returns CDR1 WNHNN and CDR2 SYGVQD (reference sequence). Trimming removed 7 bases from V and 3 bases from J, with 22 bases in between. The CDR3 is 16 amino acids. The CDR3 DNA is TGCGCCAGCACAAGGAAACAGACTGCGGCCAACTACGAGCAGTACTTC. Its protein is CASTRKQTAANYEQYF.

This clonotype came up once. The chain uses TRBV7-8 and TRBJ2-2, with TRBD2 identical over 7 bases. CDR1 SGHVS and CDR2 FQNEAQ come from the germline V gene. This CDR3 has 15 amino acids. The V and J ends lost 5 bases and 1 base, in that order; junction bases with no gene match: 4. CDR3 nucleotides: TGTGCCAGCAGCCCAGCGGGAAAGAACACCGGGGAGCTGTTTTTT. It encodes CASSPAGKNTGELFF.

V is TRBV20-1 and J is TRBJ1-2; 9 bases are shared with TRBD1. CDR1 is DFQATT and CDR2 is SNEGSKA in the germline V gene (reference sequence). The V segment lost 1 base and the J segment 5 bases; nucleotides outside the gene matches: 5. CDR3 size: 14 residues. The CDR3 loop reads CSARGVTGGYGYTF. As DNA, the CDR3 is TGCAGTGCTAGAGGTGTGACAGGGGGGTATGGCTACACCTTC.

This clonotype has just a few counts. J is TRBJ1-1 and V is TRBV20-1; D is unclear. CDR3 length equals 15 residues. V lost 0 bases, J lost 1 base, and 12 bases lay in between. The germline V gene encodes CDR1 DFQATT and CDR2 SNEGSKA (reference sequence). Written as DNA, the CDR3 is TGCAGTGCTAGAGAGGGTAGAAGGGAGAACACTGAAGCTTTCTTT. Translated: CSAREGRRENTEAFF.

The V gene is TRBV2, the J gene TRBJ2-2, with a weak D call TRBD2 (6 bases). Trimming stripped 4 bases from V and 2 bases from J, with 8 bases between. CDR1 is SNHLY, CDR2 FYNNEI, per germline. This CDR3 comprises 14 residues. The CDR3 DNA is TGTGCCAGCAGTGTGGAGGGCAACACCGGGGAGCTGTTTTTT. It yields the protein CASSVEGNTGELFF.

This chain uses TRBV19 with TRBJ1-4; maybe TRBD1 (5 bases). V lost 6 bases to trimming and J lost 5 bases, with 13 bases between them. This CDR3 region has 14 residues. The germline V gene has CDR1 LNHDA and CDR2 SQIVND (reference sequence). CDR3 in amino acids: CASRDQGGNEKLFF. The CDR3 DNA reads as TGTGCCAGTAGAGACCAGGGTGGGAATGAAAAACTGTTTTTT.

The V gene is TRBV6-2 or TRBV6-3, the J gene TRBJ2-5, with D uncertain. V was pared by 7 bases and J by 1 base, with 13 bases between. CDR1 and CDR2 (germline): MNHEY, SVGEGT. This CDR3 comprises 14 residues. CDR3 sequence: CASKRLNSQETQYF. CDR3 DNA sequence: TGTGCCAGCAAAAGGCTTAACAGCCAAGAGACCCAGTACTTC.

The CDR3 DNA reads as TGCAGTGCCAGCAGTGGGACGGATAACAATGAGCAGTTCTTC. It translates to CSASSGTDNNEQFF. This chain links TRBV20-1 with TRBJ2-1; D possibly uses TRBD1 or TRBD2 (5 bases each). The CDR3 is made up of 14 amino acids. The germline V gene has CDR1 DFQATT and CDR2 SNEGSKA (reference sequence). Trimming removed 6 bases from V and 5 bases from J, with 17 bases in between.

Ten or more counts support this clonotype. CDR3 sequence reads: CASSPGQGGYTF. The DNA for the CDR3 is TGTGCCAGCAGCCCCGGACAGGGCGGCTACACCTTC. The chain is built from TRBV11-2 and TRBJ1-2; 8 bases align to TRBD1. The CDR3 contains 12 residues. Germline lookup yields CDR1 SGHAT and CDR2 FQNNGV. The V gene end was trimmed by 5 bases and the J gene end by 8 bases; junction bases not matched to a gene: 4. Full variable domain (outside the CDR3, taken from reference TRBV11-2 and TRBJ1-2): EAGVAQSPRYKIIEKRQSVAFWCNPISGHATLYWYQQILGQGPKLLIQFQNNGVVDDSQLPKDRFSAERLKGVDSTLKIQPAKLEDSAVYLCASSPGQGGYTFGSGTRLTVV.

This chain uses TRBV5-5 with TRBJ2-1; D gene uncertain. V lost 6 bases and J 7 bases, leaving 5 bases between the germline ends. Germline V gene sequence: CDR1 SGHKS, CDR2 YYEKEE (reference sequence). This CDR3 has 10 amino acids. The CDR3 protein is CASISNEQFF. The DNA of the CDR3 is TGTGCCAGCATTAGTAATGAGCAGTTCTTC.

This clonotype was counted between two and nine times. The J gene is TRBJ1-6, the V gene TRBV2, with TRBD1 matching over 10 bases. Germline V gene sequence: CDR1 SNHLY, CDR2 FYNNEI. This CDR3 is 14 amino acids long. The junction had 5 bases not matched to a gene; V was cut back by 8 bases and J by 7 bases. CDR3 sequence: CASFRDRGNSPLHF. DNA for the CDR3: TGTGCCAGCTTCCGGGACAGGGGAAATTCACCCCTCCACTTT.